Shown below are 10 T cell receptor beta chains from a single sample sequenced in a study of tumor and adjacent non-tumor tissue in lung cancer. A modified ARM-PCR protocol with three rounds of nested PCR amplified TCRbeta. TCRdb passed the multiplex PCR reads through MiXCR, listing each CDR3 protein once. The data hold 65,000 to 95,000 distinct CDR3 sequences, with around 86% observed a single time. The template was RNA from unsorted bulk tissue. The sequencing input was lung tumor tissue. These receptors were obtained from a woman aged 50 to 60 with non-small cell lung cancer.

On this clonotype itself: The CDR3 carries no conserved terminal phenylalanine or tryptophan, so it likely arises from a read error. In DNA form, the CDR3 reads TGCAGTGTTAGATATAGTAGTCACCCCGGGTACAATGAGCAGTTCTTA. Translating gives CSVRYSSHPGYNEQFL. V and J are TRBV20-1 and TRBJ2-1; unclear D gene. Per the germline V gene, CDR1 is DFQATT and CDR2 is SNEGSKA (reference sequence). The CDR3 extends over 16 amino acids.

At least ten counts were recorded for this clonotype. The CDR3 DNA sequence: TGCGCCAGCAAATCCGGGACAGGGGCCACTGAAGCTTTCTTT. The encoded protein is CASKSGTGATEAFF. The rearrangement uses TRBV5-1 and TRBJ1-1; 10 nucleotides align to TRBD1. V was clipped by 6 bases and J by 4 bases; unmatched bases: 6. The CDR3 covers 14 residues. The germline gives CDR1 SGHRS, CDR2 YFSETQ.

For this clonotype: Germline is not matched at one junction end, which may reflect a read error. V usage is TRBV11-2 and J usage is TRBJ2-7; no definite D call. Germline CDR1 and CDR2: SGHAT and FQNNGV. The CDR3 sequence is 15 residues long. CDR3 nucleotide sequence: TGTGCCAGCAACTTATCTCCGAGTCACTCCTACAAGCAGTACTTC. This codes for CASNLSPSHSYKQYF.

As to this clonotype: The CDR3 carries no conserved terminal phenylalanine or tryptophan, so it likely arises from a read error. The V gene is TRBV14, the J gene TRBJ2-7; the D call may be TRBD1 or TRBD2 (5 bases each). Germline V CDR1 and CDR2: SGHDN, FVKESK. The CDR3 totals 17 residues. The V gene lost 0 bases and the J gene lost 4 bases, with 19 bases spanning the gap. The CDR3 loop is CASSQDHGTENVYEQYI. The CDR3 nucleotides are TGTGCCAGCAGCCAAGATCACGGGACCGAAAATGTTTACGAGCAGTACATC.

In regard to this clonotype: One base away lies a much larger clone, so this may be a sequencing read error. This chain connects TRBV28 to TRBJ1-5; D gene unclear. Germline V gene lookup returns CDR1 MDHEN and CDR2 SYDVKM. The CDR3 has 14 residues. The V and J ends lost 3 bases and 9 bases respectively, with 15 bases between them. CDR3 residues: CASSLLAGGPPQHF. The CDR3 DNA is TGTGCCAGCAGTTTGCTCGCGGGCGGACCGCCCCAGCATTTT. Together with reference TRBV28 and TRBJ1-5, the CDR3 gives the full variable domain: DVKVTQSSRYLVKRTGEKVFLECVQDMDHENMFWYRQDPGLGLRLIYFSYDVKMKEKGDIPEGYSVSREKKERFSLILESASTNQTSMYLCASSLLAGGPPQHFGDGTRLSIL.

This clonotype was counted at least ten times. The V gene is TRBV4-1, the J gene TRBJ1-6; D is undetermined. CDR3 length: 16 residues. CDR1 is MGHRA, CDR2 YSYEKL, per germline. V was pared by 4 bases and J by 5 bases, with 15 bases between. The CDR3, as DNA: TGCGCCAGCAGCCCCCAGGCTACAGAGAATAATTCACCCCTCCACTTT. This gives the protein CASSPQATENNSPLHF.

Concerning this clonotype: No conserved phenylalanine or tryptophan is present at the end of the CDR3, so a read error is the likely explanation. Here the CDR3 reads CASSLGLVGRNEQFS. As DNA, the CDR3 is TGTGCCAGCAGCTTGGGACTAGTAGGTCGGAATGAGCAGTTCTCC. V gene TRBV7-2 combines with J gene TRBJ2-1; 8 nucleotides match TRBD2. This CDR3 spans 15 amino acids. With 3 bases clipped from V and 7 bases from J, the junction kept 8 bases outside the gene matches. The germline V gene has CDR1 SGHTA and CDR2 FQGNSA.

This clonotype was found a few times. One end of the junction is discordant with germline, which a read error may explain. The rearrangement joins TRBV6-6 to TRBJ2-1; 8 bases are a match to TRBD1. Germline V gene lookup returns CDR1 MNHNY and CDR2 SVGAGI (reference sequence). This CDR3 contains 15 residues. The CDR3 sequence: CANSYRTGRSSEQFF. Here the CDR3 DNA reads TGTGCCAACAGTTACAGGACAGGGCGTTCCAGTGAGCAGTTCTTC.

This clonotype was seen many times. V usage is TRBV6-2 or TRBV6-3 and J usage is TRBJ1-1, with TRBD1 identical over 10 bases. With V trimmed by 0 bases and J by 4 bases, 2 bases remained unmatched. The CDR3 is 15 residues long. Germline V gene data show CDR1 as MNHEY and CDR2 as SVGEGT. CDR3 amino acids: CASSYSGTGATEAFF. The CDR3 nucleotides are TGTGCCAGCAGTTACTCGGGGACAGGGGCCACTGAAGCTTTCTTT.

To note about this clonotype: One junction end does not reproduce the germline sequence, and a read error may be involved. The V and J genes are TRBV11-2 and TRBJ2-3, with 9 bases identical to TRBD2. Germline loops: CDR1 SGHAT, CDR2 FQNNGV. The CDR3 length is 15 residues. CDR3: CANSKSSGSAHTQYF. The CDR3 coding sequence is TGTGCCAACAGCAAGAGTAGCGGGAGTGCACATACGCAGTATTTT.